This T cell receptor beta chain stems from a study of blood T cell repertoires in COVID-19. Study-wide context: Specimens from acute and convalescent COVID-19 originated in the United States, Italy and Spain. PBMCs, B-cell-depleted T cells, or T cells provided the cDNA or gDNA that made up the material.

Original analysis: Counts of nucleated cells, estimated from reference gene primer amplification, were obtained. Method: immunoSEQ multiplex PCR; TCRdb's copy keeps in-frame clones and lacks some. V and J calls plus clone size are reproduced from that table; the DNA served to infer D and trimming. The sample holds more than 250,000 clones; roughly 84% are singletons and the top ten take 1%. V was shortened by 4 bases and J by 2 bases, with 7 bases between the two germline ends. CDR1 MDHEN and CDR2 SYDVKM come from the germline V gene. The CDR3 is 13 residues long. The rearrangement links TRBV28 to TRBJ2-3; D unclear. The sequence was obtained from a man between 50 and 59 years old with active or convalescent COVID-19. Sequencing was done on a sample of peripheral blood. The CDR3 DNA follows: TGTGCCAGCAGTTACAGATTCACAGATACGCAGTATTTT. The encoded protein is CASSYRFTDTQYF.